What follows are 26 T cell receptor beta chains derived from one specimen sequenced in a study of cytotoxic CD8 clonotypes in ibrutinib-treated CLL. The data were produced by immunoSEQ multiplex PCR, yet TCRdb's version contains in-frame clones alone and is incomplete. The sample has 150,000 or so clones; approximately 90% are singletons. The sample here was PBMCs, taken at disease progression, from a patient treated with ibrutinib. Receptors originate from a human donor with chronic lymphocytic leukemia.

J is TRBJ1-5 and V is TRBV7-2; D gene ambiguous. CDR3 length equals 13 residues. The ends were cut back, 5 bases at V and 3 bases at J, with 8 bases in the middle. Germline CDR1 and CDR2: SGHTA and FQGNSA. CDR3: CASSHGHNQPQHF. CDR3 DNA sequence: TGTGCCAGCAGCCACGGGCACAATCAGCCCCAGCATTTT.

The chain has TRBV5-8 and TRBJ1-1; 7 positions match TRBD1. V lost 3 bases and J lost 7; bases outside the gene matches: 12. The CDR3 loop spans 15 amino acids. Germline CDR1 is SGHTS and CDR2 is YDEGEE. In nucleotides, the CDR3 is TGTGCCAGCAGCTACCACAGGGGCCGTTGGGGTGAAGCTTTCTTT. Its protein is CASSYHRGRWGEAFF.

This rearrangement joins TRBV28 to TRBJ2-5, with 8 bases matching TRBD1. The CDR3 totals 15 residues. After removal of 5 bases from V and 5 bases from J, the junction contained 10 bases not matched to a gene. From germline, CDR1 is MDHEN and CDR2 SYDVKM. The CDR3: CASSPGGRQSETQYF. The CDR3 coding sequence is TGTGCCAGCAGTCCAGGGGGCCGACAAAGCGAGACCCAGTACTTC.

The chain carries TRBV7-6 and TRBJ2-7, with D perhaps TRBD1 (5 bases). This CDR3 has 14 residues. The V gene's germline CDR1 is SGHVS and CDR2 FNYEAQ. Trimming removed 8 bases at V and 0 bases at J, with 14 bases between. The CDR3 sequence: CASRPRALSYEQYF. As DNA, the CDR3 is TGTGCCAGCCGCCCCAGGGCTCTCTCCTACGAGCAGTACTTC.

The rearrangement links TRBV19 to TRBJ1-4; TRBD1 is a possible D gene (5 bases). This CDR3 is 16 amino acids long. V shed 7 bases and J shed 4 bases, with 19 bases lying between them. CDR1 is LNHDA and CDR2 is SQIVND in the germline V gene (reference sequence). CDR3 in amino acids: CASTPNRGFGNEKLFF. DNA of the CDR3: TGTGCCAGTACTCCTAACCGGGGCTTTGGTAATGAAAAACTGTTTTTT.

The chain recombines TRBV15 with TRBJ1-2; 12 bases are a match to TRBD1. This CDR3 is built from 15 residues. The V gene's germline CDR1 is LNHNV and CDR2 YYDKDF (reference sequence). V dropped 3 bases and J dropped 8; count of bases not matched to a gene: 7. The CDR3 spells CATSRGGQGARGYTF. DNA of the CDR3: TGTGCCACCAGCAGGGGGGGACAGGGGGCGCGCGGCTACACCTTC.

The V and J genes are TRBV6-5 and TRBJ2-7; 8 positions match TRBD2. This CDR3 has 15 residues. The trim removed 5 bases at V and 6 bases at J, leaving 12 bases unmatched. The germline V gene has CDR1 MNHEY and CDR2 SVGAGI. The CDR3 loop is CASSKGLGRSVEQYF. In DNA form, the CDR3 reads TGTGCCAGCAGTAAGGGACTAGGGCGATCGGTCGAGCAGTACTTC.

This chain joins TRBV29-1 and TRBJ2-7, with D unclear. The CDR3 is made up of 11 amino acids. V shed 3 bases and J shed 5 bases, with 8 bases lying between them. The germline V gene encodes CDR1 SQVTM and CDR2 ANQGSEA. The CDR3: CSVDWENEQYF. The CDR3 coding sequence is TGCAGCGTTGATTGGGAAAACGAGCAGTACTTC.

The genes are TRBV12-5 and TRBJ1-1; 10 nucleotides agree with TRBD1. The CDR3 is made up of 18 amino acids. Looked up from germline, CDR1 is LGHNT and CDR2 is FRNRAP. The V and J ends lost 0 bases and 3 bases, in that order; junction bases with no gene match: 10. This CDR3 reads CASGLVRQGAWRDTEAFF. CDR3 coding DNA: TGTGCTAGTGGTTTGGTCAGACAGGGGGCTTGGAGGGACACTGAAGCTTTCTTT.

This clone was recorded once. The V call is TRBV6-6, the J call TRBJ1-2; D is undetermined. The V gene's germline CDR1 is MNHNY and CDR2 SVGAGI (reference sequence). The length of the CDR3 is 14 residues. V lost 5 bases and J lost 5, with 15 bases in between. CDR3 nucleotide sequence: TGTGCCAGCAGTCCCAGGACGGACTTATATGGCTACACCTTC. Amino acid sequence: CASSPRTDLYGYTF.

This clone was recorded only once. The chain uses TRBV6-5 and TRBJ2-5; TRBD1 or TRBD2 may be the D gene (5 bases each). Trimming took 0 bases from V and 5 from J, leaving 10 bases between them. The CDR3 covers 14 residues. Germline V CDR1 and CDR2: MNHEY, SVGAGI. The CDR3 spells CASSYSWGSETQYF. For the CDR3, the DNA is TGTGCCAGCAGTTACTCGTGGGGGTCGGAGACCCAGTACTTC.

The chain is built from TRBV30 and TRBJ2-3; 13 bases map to TRBD2. Germline CDR1 GTSNPN, CDR2 SVGIG (reference sequence). The CDR3 runs to 17 residues. J was trimmed by 2 bases and V by 2 bases; bases with no gene match: 7. The CDR3 sequence is CAWSYGLAGEFTDTQYF. The DNA of the CDR3 is TGTGCCTGGAGTTATGGACTAGCGGGGGAATTCACAGATACGCAGTATTTT.

CDR3 residues: CASSLAGTGGANYGYTF. Written as DNA, the CDR3 is TGTGCCAGCAGTTTGGCCGGGACAGGGGGGGCCAACTATGGCTACACCTTC. The V and J genes are TRBV28 and TRBJ1-2; 11 bases are shared with TRBD1. This CDR3 has 17 residues. Germline V gene data show CDR1 as MDHEN and CDR2 as SYDVKM. Losses at the gene ends were 3 bases for V and 2 bases for J; bases not matched to a gene: 8.

V and J are TRBV14 and TRBJ1-1; 11 bases are shared with TRBD1. This CDR3 is built from 16 residues. Germline V gene data show CDR1 as SGHDN and CDR2 as FVKESK. V lost 4 bases and J lost 4; bases outside the gene matches: 8. CDR3 DNA: TGTGCCAGCAGCCCGGGACAGGGGGTGTCGGGCACTGAAGCTTTCTTT. Encoded protein: CASSPGQGVSGTEAFF. The full variable domain, its missing parts supplied by reference TRBV14 and TRBJ1-1, is EAGVTQFPSHSVIEKGQTVTLRCDPISGHDNLYWYRRVMGKEIKFLLHFVKESKQDESGMPNNRFLAERTGGTYSTLKVQPAELEDSGVYFCASSPGQGVSGTEAFFGQGTRLTVV.

The gene calls are TRBV4-1 and TRBJ2-7; possible D gene TRBD2, 6 bases. Germline CDR1 is MGHRA and CDR2 is YSYEKL. The CDR3 length is 13 residues. V shed 0 bases and J shed 5 bases, with 8 bases lying between them. CDR3 protein: CASSQDRGNEQYF. The DNA for the CDR3 is TGCGCCAGCAGCCAAGATCGGGGGAACGAGCAGTACTTC.

In its sample, this clone was seen once. The gene calls are TRBV5-1 and TRBJ1-2; TRBD1 agrees at 7 bases. The CDR3 sequence is 15 residues long. Germline-derived CDR1 and CDR2 are SGHRS and YFSETQ. Losses at the gene ends were 2 bases for V and 5 bases for J; bases not matched to a gene: 9. DNA for the CDR3: TGCGCCAGCAGCTTTGTAAATACAGGGGTATATGGCTACACCTTC. It is translated as CASSFVNTGVYGYTF.

The chain employs TRBV5-1 and TRBJ2-1; no clear D gene. This CDR3 is 14 amino acids long. Deletions cut 0 bases from V and 8 bases from J, with 12 bases between. CDR1 is SGHRS and CDR2 is YFSETQ in the germline V gene. The CDR3 reads CASSLAMVEYEQFF. The CDR3 DNA follows: TGCGCCAGCAGCTTGGCTATGGTAGAGTATGAGCAGTTCTTC. The whole variable domain, filled in from reference TRBV5-1 and TRBJ2-1, reads KAGVTQTPRYLIKTRGQQVTLSCSPISGHRSVSWYQQTPGQGLQFLFEYFSETQRNKGNFPGRFSGRQFSNSRSEMNVSTLELGDSALYLCASSLAMVEYEQFFGPGTRLTVL.

J is TRBJ2-7 and V is TRBV27, with 10 bases matching TRBD1. The CDR3 totals 14 residues. CDR1 and CDR2 (germline): MNHEY, SMNVEV (reference sequence). V dropped 6 bases and J dropped 4; count of bases not matched to a gene: 6. CDR3 nucleotide sequence: TGTGCCAGCAGCCTTGACAGGGGGCGGTACGAGCAGTACTTC. Translating gives CASSLDRGRYEQYF.

The gene calls are TRBV5-5 and TRBJ1-4; D ambiguous. The CDR3 loop spans 16 amino acids. The ends were cut back, 2 bases at V and 1 base at J, with 12 bases in the middle. The germline gives CDR1 SGHKS, CDR2 YYEKEE (reference sequence). This CDR3 reads CASSFGRAGTNEKLFF. CDR3 DNA: TGTGCCAGCAGCTTCGGTCGTGCAGGAACTAATGAAAAACTGTTTTTT.

In DNA form, the CDR3 reads TGCAGCGCCGTAAGGTCAACGGGGAACACTGAAGCTTTCTTT. Translating it yields CSAVRSTGNTEAFF. V gene TRBV29-1 combines with J gene TRBJ1-1; unclear D gene. The V end lost 7 bases, the J end lost 1 base, and 16 bases lay between the germline ends. The CDR3 has 14 amino acids. Germline values: CDR1 SQVTM, CDR2 ANQGSEA.

The sample holds a few counts of this clone. The genes are TRBV5-4 and TRBJ2-7, with D unresolved. The CDR3 totals 15 residues. The V gene's germline CDR1 is SGHNT and CDR2 YYREEE (reference sequence). Trimming pared 2 bases from V and 2 bases from J, leaving 14 bases between. CDR3: CASSFSMQAAYEQYF. The DNA for the CDR3 is TGTGCCAGCAGCTTTTCGATGCAGGCGGCCTACGAGCAGTACTTC. The entire variable domain, with the rest obtained from reference TRBV5-4 and TRBJ2-7, is as follows: ETGVTQSPTHLIKTRGQQVTLRCSSQSGHNTVSWYQQALGQGPQFIFQYYREEENGRGNFPPRFSGLQFPNYSSELNVNALELDDSALYLCASSFSMQAAYEQYFGPGTRLTVT.

This rearrangement joins TRBV4-1 to TRBJ2-7; D unclear. The V gene's germline CDR1 is MGHRA and CDR2 YSYEKL. Trimming left V 1 base short and J 4 bases short, with 26 bases between. The CDR3 consists of 19 residues. The CDR3 sequence: CASSQAHRFPGPEEYEQYF. For the CDR3, the DNA is TGCGCCAGCAGCCAAGCACATCGATTCCCGGGTCCCGAAGAATACGAGCAGTACTTC.

This chain joins TRBV19 and TRBJ1-1; the match to TRBD1 covers 10 bases. CDR1 LNHDA and CDR2 SQIVND come from the germline V gene (reference sequence). CDR3 length: 14 residues. J was trimmed by 7 bases and V by 7 bases; bases with no gene match: 9. In DNA, the CDR3 is TGTGCCAGTACCCTAGACAGGGGGCTCGATGAAGCTTTCTTT. Amino acid sequence: CASTLDRGLDEAFF.

The chain employs TRBV29-1 and TRBJ2-7; 7 nucleotides align to TRBD2. Germline V gives CDR1 SQVTM, CDR2 ANQGSEA. The V gene end was trimmed by 2 bases and the J gene end by 2 bases; junction bases not matched to a gene: 6. The CDR3 extends over 14 amino acids. The CDR3 DNA is TGCAGCGTTGAAAAGATCGGGACTACCTACGAGCAGTACTTC. Translated, it gives CSVEKIGTTYEQYF.

This chain connects TRBV19 to TRBJ1-2; 7 bases are a match to TRBD1. CDR1 is LNHDA, CDR2 SQIVND, per germline (reference sequence). The ends lost 5 bases at V and 0 bases at J; junction bases unmatched: 9. CDR3 length: 16 amino acids. The CDR3 nucleotides read TGTGCCAGTAGTCAAGACCGGGACAGAACTAACTATGGCTACACCTTC. Its translation: CASSQDRDRTNYGYTF.

The chain links TRBV6-5 to TRBJ2-7; D may match TRBD1 or TRBD2 (5 bases each). Germline V lookup: CDR1 MNHEY, CDR2 SVGAGI. This CDR3 comprises 12 residues. V shed 2 bases and J shed 6 bases, with 8 bases lying between them. The CDR3 nucleotides read TGTGCCAGCAGTTACATTGGGGGCGAGCAGTACTTC. Translated: CASSYIGGEQYF.